This T cell receptor beta chain was retrieved from a study of cytomegalovirus exposure and HLA in healthy donors. Findings of the study overall: As was reported, the classifier diagnosed cytomegalovirus status with high specificity and sensitivity.

The CDR3 spans 14 residues. The trim removed 2 bases at V and 8 bases at J, leaving 8 bases unmatched. CDR1 is LGHNA, CDR2 YNFKEQ, per germline. Sequencing used immunoSEQ multiplex PCR; TCRdb keeps in-frame clones, though not all of them. The sample has 90,000 to 150,000 clones, 88% seen once. This clone was observed a single time. What it binds is not known. The sequenced material came from PBMCs. The sequence came from a man younger than 35 in good health and CMV-seropositive. The chain couples TRBV4-2 to TRBJ1-2; TRBD1 matches 7 bases. This CDR3 is CASSQPQGDQGYTF. The CDR3 coding sequence is TGTGCCAGCAGCCAACCCCAGGGGGACCAGGGCTACACCTTC.